This T cell receptor (beta chain) stems from a study of cytomegalovirus exposure and HLA in healthy donors. Study observations and caveats: An analysis done earlier found most TCR beta V segments productive about 87% or about 30% of the time. Sequencing depth roughly uniform across donors was assumed in presence/absence analyses.

Concerning this clone itself: What it binds is not known.

Healthy bone marrow donors made up the donor group. Use of 60 Vbeta and 13 Jbeta primers characterized the PCR. Repertoires were generated with immunoSEQ multiplex PCR, while TCRdb's copy carries only in-frame clones and drops some. The sample yields 100,000 to 150,000 clones, approximately 90% seen once. Trimming removed 10 bases from V and 5 bases from J, with 18 bases in between. Germline CDR1 ENHRY, CDR2 SYGVKD. CDR3 length equals 15 residues. This clonotype was obtained from a woman aged 25-40 years in good health and CMV-seronegative. Input material: PBMCs. The chain carries TRBV10-3 and TRBJ1-6; D perhaps matches TRBD1 (6 bases). The DNA of the CDR3 is TGTGCCAGTACAGGGTCCCTTGACAATAATTCACCCCTCCACTTT. It yields the protein CASTGSLDNNSPLHF.